This T cell receptor beta chain was sequenced for a study of T cells in Graves' hyperthyroidism and ophthalmopathy. Study observations and caveats: Model-based prediction identified ophthalmopathy a median around 6.5 months prior to its onset. Most expanded thyroid clonotypes above 0.001 also appeared in blood.

RNA transcripts served as the template for amplifying TCR beta CDR3 regions. Initially, a first-round RT-PCR of the TCR CDR3 employed the HTBI primer set. Each CDR3 protein is one row after TCRdb ran MiXCR on the multiplex PCR reads. The sample gives approximately 520,000 distinct CDR3 sequences, 24% of which show up once; 11% is in the top ten. Duration under 3 months, a NOSPECS grade of at least 4, and a Clinical Activity Score of at least 3 characterized the ophthalmopathy patients. Isolation of PBMCs was performed on 8.5 to 10 ml fresh peripheral blood. V shed 6 bases and J shed 5 bases, with 14 bases lying between them. This CDR3 comprises 13 residues. This clonotype has ten or more counts. Its antigen is currently unknown.

The rearrangement joins TRBV12-3 or TRBV12-4 to TRBJ2-7, with a possible D match to TRBD2 (7 bases). Source material: blood. The receptor's source is a woman aged 25-40 years with Graves' ophthalmopathy. CDR3 sequence (DNA): TGTGCCAGCAGCCTACAGGGAGGGGACGAGCAGTACTTC. As protein: CASSLQGGDEQYF.